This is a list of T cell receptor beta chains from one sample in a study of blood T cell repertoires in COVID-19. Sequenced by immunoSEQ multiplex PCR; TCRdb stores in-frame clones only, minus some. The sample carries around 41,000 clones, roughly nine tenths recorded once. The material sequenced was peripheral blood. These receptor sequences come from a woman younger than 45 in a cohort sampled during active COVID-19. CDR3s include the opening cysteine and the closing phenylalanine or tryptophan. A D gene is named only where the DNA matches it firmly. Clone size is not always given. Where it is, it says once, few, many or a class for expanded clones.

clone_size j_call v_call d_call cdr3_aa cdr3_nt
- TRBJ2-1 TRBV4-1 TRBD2 CASSQEGGLLAGGPRSYNEQFF TGCGCCAGCAGCCAAGAGGGGGGTTTACTAGCGGGAGGGCCTCGCTCCTACAATGAGCAGTTCTTC
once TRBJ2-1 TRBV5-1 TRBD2 CASRRTSGSSYNEQFF TGCGCCAGCAGGCGGACTAGCGGGAGCTCCTACAATGAGCAGTTCTTC
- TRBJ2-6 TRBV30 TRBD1 CAWSRSGTGGTGANVLTF TGTGCCTGGAGTCGGAGCGGGACAGGGGGTACCGGGGCCAACGTCCTGACTTTC
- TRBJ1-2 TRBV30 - CAWSEGASNYGYTF TGTGCCTGGAGTGAAGGGGCCTCGAACTATGGCTACACCTTC
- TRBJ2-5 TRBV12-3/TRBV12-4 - CASRNGVLETQYF TGTGCCAGCAGAAACGGGGTCCTGGAGACCCAGTACTTC
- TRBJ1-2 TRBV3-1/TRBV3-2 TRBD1 CASSADRVRGYTF TGTGCCAGCAGTGCCGACAGGGTGCGCGGCTACACCTTC
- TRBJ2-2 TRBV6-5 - CASRWQVPTGELFF TGTGCCAGCAGGTGGCAGGTTCCCACCGGGGAGCTGTTTTTT
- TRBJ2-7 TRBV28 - CASSTTPSIDEQYF TGTGCCAGCAGTACCACACCCTCAATCGACGAGCAGTACTTC
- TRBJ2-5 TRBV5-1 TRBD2 CASSGGASGSRETQYF TGCGCCAGCAGCGGCGGGGCTAGCGGGAGTAGAGAGACCCAGTACTTC
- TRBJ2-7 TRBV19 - CASSSIYEQYF TGTGCCAGTAGTAGTATCTACGAGCAGTACTTC
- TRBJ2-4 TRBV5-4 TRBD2 CASSSGTSTKNIQYF TGTGCCAGCAGCTCCGGGACTAGCACCAAAAACATTCAGTACTTC
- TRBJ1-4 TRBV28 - CASRQAPTNEKLFF TGTGCCAGCAGGCAGGCTCCAACTAATGAAAAACTGTTTTTT
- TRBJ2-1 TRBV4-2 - CASSQVGPSNEQFF TGTGCCAGCAGCCAAGTGGGGCCCTCCAATGAGCAGTTCTTC
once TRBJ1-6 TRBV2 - CASSDLGREIIHPLHF TGTGCCAGCAGTGATCTCGGCAGGGAAATAATTCACCCCCTCCACTTT
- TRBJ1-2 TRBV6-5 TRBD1 CASRSTGNYGYTF TGTGCCAGCAGATCGACAGGGAACTATGGCTACACCTTC
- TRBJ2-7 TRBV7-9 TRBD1 CASSFGTGGSYEQYF TGTGCCAGCAGCTTCGGGACAGGGGGATCCTACGAGCAGTACTTC
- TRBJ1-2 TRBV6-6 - CASSPENTYGYTF TGTGCCAGCAGTCCCGAGAATACCTATGGCTACACCTTC
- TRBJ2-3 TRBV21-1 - CASIAPPGTDTQYF TGTGCCAGCATAGCCCCCCCGGGCACAGATACGCAGTATTTT
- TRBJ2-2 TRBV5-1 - CASSSKQTGELFF TGCGCCAGCAGCTCGAAACAGACCGGGGAGCTGTTTTTT
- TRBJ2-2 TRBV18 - CASSPPDRFGAGGELFF TGTGCCAGCTCACCACCCGACAGGTTCGGCGCTGGCGGGGAGCTGTTTTTT
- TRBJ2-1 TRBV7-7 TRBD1 CASSLTRTGLNEQFF TGTGCTAGCAGCTTAACACGGACAGGGCTCAATGAGCAGTTCTTC
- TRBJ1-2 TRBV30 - CAWSLPPGDYGYTF TGTGCCTGGAGTCTCCCCCCAGGGGACTATGGCTACACCTTC
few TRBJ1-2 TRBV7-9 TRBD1 CASSPGLDRSYYGYTF TGTGCCAGCAGCCCCGGACTGGACAGGAGTTACTATGGCTACACCTTC
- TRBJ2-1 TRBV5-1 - CASSFGGIEHNEQFF TGCGCCAGCAGCTTCGGGGGTATTGAACACAATGAGCAGTTCTTC
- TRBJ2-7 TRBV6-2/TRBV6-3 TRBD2 CASSYSIESGRAPSYEQYF TGTGCCAGCAGTTACTCGATAGAAAGCGGGAGGGCACCCTCCTACGAGCAGTACTTC
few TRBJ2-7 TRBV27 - CASSFGQRYEQYF TGTGCCAGCAGTTTCGGCCAGCGATACGAGCAGTACTTC
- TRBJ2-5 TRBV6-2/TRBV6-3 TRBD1 CASTPPRGQFIETQYF TGTGCCAGCACCCCACCCCGGGGACAGTTCATAGAGACCCAGTACTTC
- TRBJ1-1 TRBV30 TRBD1 CAWRVAGGWGNTEAFF TGTGCCTGGAGGGTAGCAGGGGGCTGGGGGAACACTGAAGCTTTCTTT
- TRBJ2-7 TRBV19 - CASSPSGSRGVYEQYF TGTGCCAGTAGTCCATCGGGGAGCAGGGGAGTCTACGAGCAGTACTTC
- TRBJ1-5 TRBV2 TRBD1 CASSQGANQPQHF TGTGCCAGCAGCCAGGGGGCGAATCAGCCCCAGCATTTT
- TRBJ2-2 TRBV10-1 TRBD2 CASSKTSGRGTGELFF TGCGCCAGCAGCAAGACTAGCGGGAGGGGCACCGGGGAGCTGTTTTTT
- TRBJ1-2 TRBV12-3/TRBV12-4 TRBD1 CASRLGTGGGYTF TGTGCCTCCCGGCTGGGGACAGGGGGTGGCTACACCTTC
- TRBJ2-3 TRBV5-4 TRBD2 CASSWGTSGTDTQYF TGTGCCAGCAGCTGGGGGACTAGCGGCACAGATACGCAGTATTTT
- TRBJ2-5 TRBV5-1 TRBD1 CASSLVFRGRETQYF TGCGCCAGCAGCTTGGTTTTCAGGGGGCGGGAGACCCAGTACTTC
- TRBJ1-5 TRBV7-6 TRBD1 CASSPSVGQGSNQPQHF TGTGCCAGCAGCCCCTCAGTTGGACAGGGGAGCAATCAGCCCCAGCATTTT
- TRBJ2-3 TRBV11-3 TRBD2 CASSLDTGLAGGQRDTQYF TGTGCCAGCAGCTTAGATACAGGACTAGCGGGAGGGCAGCGAGATACGCAGTATTTT
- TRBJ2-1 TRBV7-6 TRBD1 CASSHRRGRRPTGPEQFF TGTGCCAGCAGCCATAGAAGGGGGCGCAGACCCACGGGACCTGAGCAGTTCTTC
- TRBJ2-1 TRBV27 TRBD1 CASSAKLPGQGPYNEQFF TGTGCCAGCAGTGCAAAATTACCGGGACAGGGCCCCTACAATGAGCAGTTCTTC
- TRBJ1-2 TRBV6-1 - CASSEEQGYGYTF TGTGCCAGCAGTGAGGAGCAGGGCTATGGCTACACCTTC
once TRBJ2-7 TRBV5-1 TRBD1 CASSATGGDSYEQYF TGCGCCAGCAGCGCTACAGGGGGCGACTCCTACGAGCAGTACTTC
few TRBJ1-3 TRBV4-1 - CASRPQDLSGNTIYF TGCGCCAGCAGACCACAGGACCTCTCTGGAAACACCATATATTTT
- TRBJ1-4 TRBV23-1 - CASSQCGGATNEKLFF TGCGCCAGCAGTCAGTGTGGGGGGGCGACTAATGAAAAACTGTTTTTT
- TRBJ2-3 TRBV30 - CAWSRLFPGTDTQYF TGTGCCTGGAGCAGACTTTTCCCGGGCACAGATACGCAGTATTTT
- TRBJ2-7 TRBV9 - CASSVSSDRHEQYF TGTGCCAGCAGCGTATCCTCTGACAGGCACGAGCAGTACTTC
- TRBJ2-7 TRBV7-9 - CASSPSEPPYEQYF TGTGCCAGCAGCCCCTCCGAGCCTCCCTACGAGCAGTACTTC
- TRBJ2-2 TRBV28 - CASTFQGTTGELFF TGTGCCAGCACCTTTCAGGGGACCACCGGGGAGCTGTTTTTT
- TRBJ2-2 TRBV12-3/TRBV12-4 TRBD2 CAITSGNAGELFF TGTGCCATAACGAGCGGGAACGCCGGGGAGCTGTTTTTT